This T cell receptor beta chain was profiled in a study of blood T cells in healthy people across ages. Broader study findings: The study found TCR beta diversity correlated strongly with naive T cell percentage.

This clonotype appeared many times. Its specificity is not known. The authors drew 7.5 to 10 milliliters of peripheral blood from each donor. Isolation per sample recovered at least 6 million PBMCs. Each sample yielded at least 6 micrograms of PBMC total RNA. There are 14 residues in the CDR3. V was shortened by 6 bases and J by 1 base, with 12 bases between the two germline ends. PCR was performed a second time for about 6 to 11 cycles using a sample-barcoded 5' primer and a J-beta primer mix. TCRdb passed the 5' RACE reads through MiXCR, listing each CDR3 protein once. The data show under 1,000,000 distinct CDR3 sequences, roughly 40% seen once.

The TCR sequence derives from a man younger than 35 in good health. The sample consisted of blood. The J gene is TRBJ2-5, the V gene TRBV12-3 or TRBV12-4; D is unresolved. Here the CDR3 reads CASSRNGPQETQYF. DNA of the CDR3: TGTGCCAGCAGCCGCAATGGTCCCCAAGAGACCCAGTACTTC.